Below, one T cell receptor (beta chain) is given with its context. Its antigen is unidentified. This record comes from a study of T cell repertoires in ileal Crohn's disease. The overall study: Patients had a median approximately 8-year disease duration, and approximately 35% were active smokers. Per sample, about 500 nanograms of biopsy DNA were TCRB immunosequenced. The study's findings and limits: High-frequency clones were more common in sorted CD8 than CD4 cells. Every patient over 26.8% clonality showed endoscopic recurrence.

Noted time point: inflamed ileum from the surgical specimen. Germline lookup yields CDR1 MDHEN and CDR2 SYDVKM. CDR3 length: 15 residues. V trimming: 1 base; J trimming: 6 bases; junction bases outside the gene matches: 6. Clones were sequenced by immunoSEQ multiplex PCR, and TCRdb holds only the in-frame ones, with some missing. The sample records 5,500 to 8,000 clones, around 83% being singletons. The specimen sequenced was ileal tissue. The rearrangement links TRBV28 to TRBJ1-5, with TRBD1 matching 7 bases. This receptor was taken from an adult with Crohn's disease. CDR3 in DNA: TGTGCCAGCAGTTTATACGACAGGGTGGCTCAGCCCCAGCATTTT. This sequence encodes CASSLYDRVAQPQHF.